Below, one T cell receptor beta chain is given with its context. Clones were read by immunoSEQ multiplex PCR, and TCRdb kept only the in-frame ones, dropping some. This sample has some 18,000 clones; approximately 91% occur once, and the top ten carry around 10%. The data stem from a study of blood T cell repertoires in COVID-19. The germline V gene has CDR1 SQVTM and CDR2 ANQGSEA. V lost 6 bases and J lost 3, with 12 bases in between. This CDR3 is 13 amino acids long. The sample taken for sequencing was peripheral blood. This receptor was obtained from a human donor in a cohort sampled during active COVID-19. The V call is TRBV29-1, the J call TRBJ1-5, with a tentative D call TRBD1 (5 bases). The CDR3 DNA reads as TGCAGCGTCCAAGACAGTTACAATCAGCCCCAGCATTTT. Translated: CSVQDSYNQPQHF.